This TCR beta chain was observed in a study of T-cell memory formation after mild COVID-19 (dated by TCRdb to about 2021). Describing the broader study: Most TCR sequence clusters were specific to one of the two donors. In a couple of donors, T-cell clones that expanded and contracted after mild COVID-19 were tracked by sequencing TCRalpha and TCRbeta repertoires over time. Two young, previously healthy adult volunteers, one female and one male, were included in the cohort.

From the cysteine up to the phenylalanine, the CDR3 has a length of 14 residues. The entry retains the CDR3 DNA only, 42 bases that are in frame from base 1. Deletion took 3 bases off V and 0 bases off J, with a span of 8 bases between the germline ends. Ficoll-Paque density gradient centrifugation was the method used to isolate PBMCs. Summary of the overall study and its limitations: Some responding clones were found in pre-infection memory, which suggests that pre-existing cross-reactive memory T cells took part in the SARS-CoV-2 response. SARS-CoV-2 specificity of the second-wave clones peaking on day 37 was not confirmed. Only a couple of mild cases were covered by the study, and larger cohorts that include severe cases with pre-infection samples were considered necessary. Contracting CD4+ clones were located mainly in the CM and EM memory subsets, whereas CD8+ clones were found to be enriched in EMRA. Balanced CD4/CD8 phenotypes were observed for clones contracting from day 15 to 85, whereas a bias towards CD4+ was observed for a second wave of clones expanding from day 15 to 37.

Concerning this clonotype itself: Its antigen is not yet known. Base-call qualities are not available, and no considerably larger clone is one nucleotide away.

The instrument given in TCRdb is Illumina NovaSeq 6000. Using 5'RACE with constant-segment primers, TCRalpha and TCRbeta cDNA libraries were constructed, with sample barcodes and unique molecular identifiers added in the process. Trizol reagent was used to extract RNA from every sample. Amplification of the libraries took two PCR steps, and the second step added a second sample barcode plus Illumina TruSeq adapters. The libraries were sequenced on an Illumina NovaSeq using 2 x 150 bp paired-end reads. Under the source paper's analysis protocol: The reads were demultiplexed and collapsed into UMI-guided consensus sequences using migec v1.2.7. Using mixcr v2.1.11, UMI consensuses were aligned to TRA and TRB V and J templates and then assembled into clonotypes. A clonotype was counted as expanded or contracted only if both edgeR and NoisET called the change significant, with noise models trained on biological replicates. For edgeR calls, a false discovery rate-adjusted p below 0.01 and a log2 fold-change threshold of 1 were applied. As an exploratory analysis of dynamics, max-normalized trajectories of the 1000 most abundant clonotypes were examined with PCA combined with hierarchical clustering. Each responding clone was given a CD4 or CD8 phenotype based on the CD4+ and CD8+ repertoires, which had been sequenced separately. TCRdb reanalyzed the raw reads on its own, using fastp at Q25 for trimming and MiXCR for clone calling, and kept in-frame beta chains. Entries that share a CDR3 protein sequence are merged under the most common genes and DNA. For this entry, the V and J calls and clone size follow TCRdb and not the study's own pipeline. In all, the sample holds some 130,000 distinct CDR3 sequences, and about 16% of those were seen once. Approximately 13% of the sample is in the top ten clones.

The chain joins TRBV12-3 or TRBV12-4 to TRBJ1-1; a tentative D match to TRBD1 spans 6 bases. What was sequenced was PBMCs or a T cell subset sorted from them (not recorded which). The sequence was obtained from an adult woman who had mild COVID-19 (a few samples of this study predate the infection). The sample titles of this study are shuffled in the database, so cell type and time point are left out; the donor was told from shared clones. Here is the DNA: TGTGCCAGCAGTTTCGGACAGATGAACACTGAAGCTTTCTTT. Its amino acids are CASSFGQMNTEAFF.